This TCR beta chain was identified during a study of T cell clones after liver transplantation. Study as a whole: A pre-transplant mixed lymphocyte reaction with TCRbeta sequencing defined graft-donor-reactive clones followed in post-transplant blood.

Thawed unstimulated PBMCs were FACS-sorted by CD3, CD4 and CD8 into two populations. Method: immunoSEQ multiplex PCR; TCRdb's copy keeps in-frame clones and lacks some. Among 20,000 to 25,000 clones listed, 75% to 80% were seen once. Germline assignment: CDR1 SGHDN and CDR2 FVKESK. The CDR3 is 12 amino acids. Trimming pared 4 bases from V and 10 bases from J, leaving 10 bases between. The chain joins TRBV14 to TRBJ1-4, with D unclear. This sequence originates from a human patient who received a liver transplant. Some T cells could come from the graft donor. Material: CD8+ T cells from blood, obtained around 54 months after liver transplant. CDR3 amino acids: CASSPSLGKLFF. The CDR3 DNA sequence: TGTGCCAGCAGCCCTTCTTTAGGAAAACTGTTTTTT.